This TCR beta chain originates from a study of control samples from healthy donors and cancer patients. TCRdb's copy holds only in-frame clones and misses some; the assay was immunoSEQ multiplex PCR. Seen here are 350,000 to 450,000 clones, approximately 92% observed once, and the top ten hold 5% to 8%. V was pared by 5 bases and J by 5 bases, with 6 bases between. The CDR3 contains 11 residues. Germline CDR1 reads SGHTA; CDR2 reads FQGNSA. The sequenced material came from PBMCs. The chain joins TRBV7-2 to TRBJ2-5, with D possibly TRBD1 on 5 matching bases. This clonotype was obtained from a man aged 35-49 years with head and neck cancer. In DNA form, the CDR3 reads TGTGCCAGCAGCCCAGGGGAGACCCAGTACTTC. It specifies CASSPGETQYF.